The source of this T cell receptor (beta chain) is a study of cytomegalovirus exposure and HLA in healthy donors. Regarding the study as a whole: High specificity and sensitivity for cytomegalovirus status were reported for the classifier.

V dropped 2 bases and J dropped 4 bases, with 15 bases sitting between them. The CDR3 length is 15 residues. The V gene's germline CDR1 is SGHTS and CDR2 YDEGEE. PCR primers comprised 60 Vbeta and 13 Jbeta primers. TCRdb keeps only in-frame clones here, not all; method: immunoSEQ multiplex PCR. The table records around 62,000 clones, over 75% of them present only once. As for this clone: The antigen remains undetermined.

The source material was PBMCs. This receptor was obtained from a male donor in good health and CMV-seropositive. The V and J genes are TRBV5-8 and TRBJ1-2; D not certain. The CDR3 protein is CASSFLARGAYGYTF. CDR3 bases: TGTGCCAGCAGCTTCCTGGCACGAGGAGCCTATGGCTACACCTTC.